This T cell receptor (beta chain) was retrieved from a study of T cells in Graves' hyperthyroidism and ophthalmopathy. The TCR beta CDR3 regions underwent amplification using RNA transcripts as the source. TCR CDR3 underwent first-round RT-PCR with the HTBI primer set. MiXCR, run by TCRdb on the multiplex PCR reads, gives a single entry per CDR3 protein. This sample yields over 250,000 distinct CDR3 sequences, of which 15% to 20% are seen a single time; roughly 53% belongs to the top ten. CDR1 GTSNPN and CDR2 SVGIG come from the germline V gene (reference sequence). This CDR3 has 13 amino acids. V gave up 3 bases and J gave up 4 bases, with 12 bases separating them. Reasons for excluding patients were uncontrolled infection, other autoimmune disease, pregnancy or lactation. Findings and caveats of the study: Among clonotypes expanded in thyroid above 0.001, most were also found in blood.

In its sample, this clonotype was seen many times. Its antigen is as yet unknown. The chain uses TRBV30 and TRBJ1-2; D remains ambiguous. The TCR comes from a woman aged 60-75 years with Graves' ophthalmopathy. Specimen: blood. Here the CDR3 reads CAWRQQTIYGYTF. The CDR3 DNA follows: TGTGCCTGGAGACAACAAACAATCTATGGCTACACCTTC.